Detailed here is one T cell receptor beta chain. The data stem from a study of control samples from healthy donors and cancer patients. Data came from immunoSEQ multiplex PCR; TCRdb stores just in-frame clones and leaves some out. The sample includes 150,000 or so clones, 92% seen only once; the top ten take 0.68%. Per germline, CDR1 MGHRA and CDR2 YSYEKL. Unmatched junction bases numbered 4, after V lost 0 bases and J lost 1 base. CDR3 length: 16 amino acids. The sequence derives from a woman in her twenties or thirties in good health. The rearrangement uses TRBV4-1 and TRBJ2-7; 9 bases map to TRBD1. Sequencing input: blood. The CDR3 bases are TGCGCCAGCAGCCAAGAGAGAGGACAGGGGTCCTACGAGCAGTACTTC. It encodes CASSQERGQGSYEQYF.